This TCR beta chain was captured by sequencing in a study of cytomegalovirus exposure and HLA in healthy donors (dated by TCRdb to 2016 to 2017). The study in broad terms: An earlier analysis of under 600 of the donors reported about 290 Gb of sequence data and about 100 million unique TCR beta sequences from some 180 million T cells. The number of typed donors differed by locus: roughly 620-640 for A, B, C, DRB1 and DQB1; about 520 for DQA1; about 600 for DPA1; and about 450 for DPB1. High-throughput TCR immunosequencing, statistical association of individual TCRs with disease status, and machine learning were combined to predict cytomegalovirus infection status. Among several hundred genotyped donors of the cohort, an average of approximately 240,000 unique TCR beta nucleotide sequences was sequenced per donor, of which about 18% were non-productive. An early release covering just under 650 HLA-typed donors comprised about 300 gigabases of sequencing data and roughly 86 million unique TCR sequences. Every discovery cohort repertoire had been produced on one sequencing platform. Because of strong linkage in the cohort, roughly five DR-DQ haplotypes were treated as single units for association and clustering. In addition to the first cohort of around 670 subjects, a separate validation cohort of 120 different subjects was used. HLA typing included class I and class II loci at four-digit resolution. Of the approximately 400 genotyped donors, approximately 81% were placed in the genetic ancestry cluster associated with self-reported Caucasian donors. In a later genetic analysis, genome-wide SNP genotypes for about three fifths of the roughly 670 donors were used, and that subset was treated as a discovery cohort. Rather than drawing on any new phenotypic data, the later analysis identified candidate immune exposures from TCR beta sequences and the way those sequences occurred across donors. A later analysis re-analyzed previously published TCR beta repertoires from about 600 donors and added high-resolution HLA genotyping to study TCR occurrence patterns. Donor age, sex, ethnicity and CMV serostatus were collected together with the repertoire data. In an earlier analysis of roughly 540 of the donors, high-throughput TCR beta sequencing was used to judge whether each TCR beta V gene segment behaved as functional or pseudogenic. The aim of the study was to test whether cataloging public T cell receptors could identify signatures of past pathogen exposure. The study profiled the T cell repertoires of around 700 subjects by immunosequencing and related them to cytomegalovirus serostatus.

At the junction V is shortened by 5 bases and J by 2 bases, with 13 bases in between. From its cysteine to its phenylalanine, the CDR3 spans 14 amino acids. The DNA shown is the 42-base CDR3, in frame from base 1. Taken from the germline V gene, the CDR1 and CDR2 loops are SGHNT and YENEEA. Libraries were prepared through the immunoSEQ multiplex PCR assay. A mixture of 60 forward primers for TCR Vbeta segments and 13 reverse primers for TCR Jbeta segments was used in the multiplex PCR. A multiplex PCR assay on genomic DNA amplified the CDR3 region of rearranged TCR beta genes. The Illumina HiSeq System was used to sequence the amplified TCR beta libraries as 87-base-pair reads. The original pipeline was this. A later analysis tallied 75 million to 85 million unique TCR beta chains across the 600 to 700 repertoires, and approximately 9.9 million of those chains were shared by two or more donors. Raw reads were error-corrected and collapsed into unique sequences by a nearest-neighbor algorithm in which closely related sequences were merged to remove PCR and sequencing errors. V, D and J gene segments were assigned by aligning CDR3 sequences to IMGT reference sequences. For a sequence to be retained, a match of at least six nucleotides was required to both a V gene segment and a J gene segment. A rearrangement was called productive if the CDR3 had no stop codons and remained in frame with V and J, and every other rearrangement was called non-productive. Following IMGT convention, CDR3 was defined as the stretch from the second conserved V-encoded cysteine to the conserved J-encoded phenylalanine. Sequences without an unambiguous match to a single V gene segment were excluded from the earlier analysis of approximately 600 of the donors. An earlier analysis of 587 of the donors classified V segments as functional when productive rearrangements were above 56.7% and as segregating when the standard deviation between donors was above 5%. To diagnose cytomegalovirus status from the catalog of TCR beta chain sequences, a statistical classification framework was built. A later analysis assigned V and J genes by comparing TCR nucleotide sequences with IMGT/GENE-DB human TR gene sequences. The TCRdist pipeline was used in a later analysis to assign CDR3 sequences and most-parsimonious VDJ recombination scenarios. In a later analysis, each TCR beta chain was defined by its CDR3 amino acid sequence together with its V-gene family, and reads without a unique V-gene family were excluded. As a way to deal with suspected cross-contamination and a sequencing artifact, a later analysis dropped 500 to 700 nucleotide sequences that were highly shared and had low generation probability. In a later analysis, a clonal expansion index was calculated for each public chain from normalized within-repertoire ranks of inferred template counts. Generation probabilities in a later analysis came from a VDJ recombination model fitted to out-of-frame rearrangements, and those results were checked against IGoR. A later analysis scored TCR-TCR, TCR-HLA and TCR-CMV co-occurrence with hypergeometric tests, applying a repertoire-size bias correction to TCR pairs. In a later analysis, false discovery rates were estimated by permuting HLA or CMV assignments 20 times. In a later analysis, co-occurring TCRs were grouped using DBSCAN, with TCRdist sequence similarity added in when clustering inside HLA-allele-positive subsets. Co-occurrence clustering excluded repertoires with fewer than 30,000 or more than 120,000 public chains, plus five with anomalous nucleotide sharing. As stored in TCRdb, this immuneACCESS dataset retains in-frame rearrangements with V and J assigned. A fraction of the clones does not appear; measured against another copy, unresolved V genes explain less than half of the discrepancy, and the remainder lacks a known reason. V and J calls and clone size are those listed in that table; D and trimming were worked out from the DNA. The sample includes about 90,000 clones, with 78% observed a single time. Around 4.3% of the sample is taken by the ten largest.

As concerns this clone: Its cognate antigen has yet to be identified. The input lacks base qualities; no much larger clone sits a single base away.

The cohort was made up of approximately 700 healthy bone marrow donors. At the time of sampling, every cohort member was nominally healthy, though immune exposures that went unrecorded were likely present. The donor was CMV seropositive and belonged to the group of about 290 seropositive cohort members. A peripheral blood sample was provided by each donor, and peripheral blood mononuclear cells were used for TCR beta sequencing. The Qiagen DNeasy Blood Extraction Kit was used to extract genomic DNA from the blood cell samples. What the research found in general, with its limitations: Only TCR beta chains were sequenced in this cohort, and the absence of alpha or paired-chain data limited detectable features. Compared with equally common non-associated chains, HLA-associated TCR beta chains in a later analysis were more clonally expanded and had lower generation probabilities. An association between a missense DCLRE1C variant and V-gene and J-gene trimming of TCR beta chains was found in a later genetic analysis and replicated in an independent cohort. Three of the identified cytomegalovirus-associated TCR beta chains were confirmed in vitro to be specific for cytomegalovirus antigens. According to a later analysis, most CMV-associated TCR beta chains appeared to be HLA-restricted, and the HLA associations seemed to be driven largely by CMV exposure. The classifier was reported to diagnose cytomegalovirus status with high specificity and sensitivity in both the original cohort and the validation cohort. Because HLA typing was missing for some donors at each locus, association tests included only the typed subset. A cluster of highly shared sequence variants was judged likely to represent a technical artifact of the sequencing pipeline. A further reported finding was that TCR beta sequences accurately predicted the HLA-A and HLA-B alleles for most subjects in the first cohort. In a later analysis, the rate of TCR association differed among HLA loci, with DRB1 alleles having the most associated TCRs and HLA-C alleles having the fewest. The authors suggested that the approach could potentially be extended to other disease states and immunological phenotypes. At a false discovery rate of 0.05, a later analysis linked 15,000 to 20,000 TCR beta sequences to specific HLA alleles. A total of 150 to 200 TCR beta chains were listed by the study as associated with cytomegalovirus. Most TCR sequences were seen in very few donors, while some public TCRs were found in many individuals. Several of the top co-occurrence clusters appeared to be linked to parvovirus B19, influenza, CMV and Epstein-Barr virus, according to a later analysis. Some IMGT-functional V segments, including TRBV6-2 and TRBV6-3, could not be told apart with the 87-base-pair reads, so those segments were excluded. According to a later genetic analysis, donors in an Asian-associated ancestry cluster had fewer N-insertions in productive TCRs than the roughly 700-donor mean. Broadly in line with IMGT annotations, most TCR beta V segments showed up in productive rearrangements about 87% or about 30% of the time in an earlier analysis of 450 to 750 of the donors. Correlated functional status among segregating V segments might reflect linkage disequilibrium, but an unknown experimental factor could not be ruled out. The presence/absence analyses assumed that sequencing depth was roughly uniform across donors, and that assumption may not be true. Seventeen rarely observed V segments, including chromosome 9 orphons, were excluded from the earlier analysis of approximately 500 of the donors because counts were too low. Assigning TCR associations to individual alleles was difficult when HLA alleles, especially DR and DQ, strongly co-occurred. For the cohort, immune exposure information was limited to CMV serostatus.

This clonotype was sampled from a middle-aged woman in good health and CMV-seropositive. The chain is encoded by TRBV11-3 joined to TRBJ2-7; too little of a D gene remains to name it. Source material: PBMCs. CDR3 loop: CASSLSRVTYEQYF. The nucleotide sequence is given as TGTGCCAGCAGCCTTTCGCGAGTTACCTACGAGCAGTACTTC.